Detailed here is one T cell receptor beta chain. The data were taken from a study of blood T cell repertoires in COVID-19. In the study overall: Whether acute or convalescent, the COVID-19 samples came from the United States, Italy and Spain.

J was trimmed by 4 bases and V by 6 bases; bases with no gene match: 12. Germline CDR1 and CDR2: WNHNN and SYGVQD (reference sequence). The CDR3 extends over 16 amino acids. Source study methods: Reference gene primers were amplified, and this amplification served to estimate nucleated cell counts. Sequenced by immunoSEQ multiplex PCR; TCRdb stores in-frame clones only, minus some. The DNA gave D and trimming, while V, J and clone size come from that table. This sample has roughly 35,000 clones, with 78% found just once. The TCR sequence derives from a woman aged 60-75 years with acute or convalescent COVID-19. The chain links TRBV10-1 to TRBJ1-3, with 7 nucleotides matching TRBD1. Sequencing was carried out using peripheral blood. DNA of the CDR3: TGCGCCAGCAGGGGGTTCATAGGGGGCGCCGGAAACACCATATATTTT. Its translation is CASRGFIGGAGNTIYF.